This TCR beta chain was identified in a study of blood T cell repertoires in COVID-19. CDR1 is SGHRS and CDR2 is YFSETQ in the germline V gene. CDR3 length equals 15 residues. V was shortened by 0 bases and J by 1 base, with 8 bases between the two germline ends. Seattle patients were enrolled while actively infected and followed longitudinally. Profiled with immunoSEQ multiplex PCR; TCRdb holds only in-frame clones, not every one. The sample consists of 55,000 to 70,000 clones, about 85% of them appearing once. This receptor was identified in a woman of 80 years or more with COVID-19, enrolled during active disease. The rearrangement joins TRBV5-1 to TRBJ1-3; possibly TRBD1 for D (5 bases). The sample consisted of peripheral blood. Here the CDR3 reads CASSLVPGSGNTIYF. The DNA of the CDR3 is TGCGCCAGCAGCTTGGTTCCAGGGTCTGGAAACACCATATATTTT.